The rows below give T cell receptor beta chains drawn from one sample of a study of T cells in Graves' hyperthyroidism and ophthalmopathy. TCRdb re-called the multiplex PCR reads through MiXCR, storing one row per CDR3 protein. Of roughly 100,000 distinct CDR3 sequences detected, about 45% appear once; the ten largest clones hold about 26%. Sequencing was carried out using blood. These receptor sequences come from a man in his forties with Graves' hyperthyroidism. The CDR3 runs from the conserved cysteine through the conserved F or W. Fields, in order: V gene, D gene, J gene, clone size, CDR3 protein, CDR3 DNA. The D gene is left open where the match is weak. Size tells how often a clone was seen (once, few, many) or the class of an expanded clone, and some rows leave it out.

v_gene: TRBV5-1; d_gene: .; j_gene: TRBJ1-1; abundance: .; CDR3aa: CASTGLAGEAFF; CDR3nt: TGCGCCAGCACTGGACTAGCGGGAGAAGCTTTCTTT
v_gene: TRBV7-6; d_gene: .; j_gene: TRBJ2-1; abundance: .; CDR3aa: CASSVTGTLNEQFF; CDR3nt: TGTGCCAGCAGCGTCACCGGGACACTTAATGAGCAGTTCTTC
v_gene: TRBV20-1; d_gene: .; j_gene: TRBJ1-1; abundance: .; CDR3aa: CSARGAATEAFF; CDR3nt: TGCAGTGCTAGGGGGGCAGCCACTGAAGCTTTCTTT
v_gene: TRBV29-1; d_gene: TRBD1; j_gene: TRBJ2-1; abundance: .; CDR3aa: CSVEVWDRSHNEQFF; CDR3nt: TGCAGCGTTGAAGTTTGGGACAGGAGTCACAATGAGCAGTTCTTC
v_gene: TRBV5-1; d_gene: .; j_gene: TRBJ1-6; abundance: .; CDR3aa: CASSQQVAGTNSPLHF; CDR3nt: TGCGCCAGCAGCCAGCAAGTAGCGGGGACGAATTCACCCCTCCACTTT
v_gene: TRBV20-1; d_gene: .; j_gene: TRBJ1-1; abundance: .; CDR3aa: CRKEGRGTAGAFF; CDR3nt: TGCAGGAAGGAGGGAAGGGGGACGGCTGGAGCCTTCTTT
v_gene: TRBV20-1; d_gene: TRBD2; j_gene: TRBJ2-7; abundance: .; CDR3aa: CSAHSGRYEQYF; CDR3nt: TGCAGTGCACATAGCGGGAGATACGAGCAGTACTTC
v_gene: TRBV10-2; d_gene: .; j_gene: TRBJ2-7; abundance: many; CDR3aa: CASSPLVGLSYEQYF; CDR3nt: TGCGCCAGCAGCCCGCTCGTAGGGCTCTCCTACGAGCAGTACTTC
v_gene: TRBV24-1; d_gene: TRBD1; j_gene: TRBJ2-2; abundance: .; CDR3aa: CATSSIGTATQTNTGELFF; CDR3nt: TGTGCCACCAGTTCAATCGGGACAGCCACACAGACGAACACCGGGGAGCTGTTTTTT
v_gene: TRBV28; d_gene: TRBD1; j_gene: TRBJ2-7; abundance: .; CDR3aa: CASSWDREEEQYF; CDR3nt: TGTGCCAGCAGTTGGGACAGGGAGGAGGAGCAGTACTTC
v_gene: TRBV19; d_gene: .; j_gene: TRBJ2-4; abundance: many; CDR3aa: CASSIKRNLEVKNIQYF; CDR3nt: TGTGCCAGTAGTATCAAGAGGAATTTGGAAGTCAAAAACATTCAGTACTTC
v_gene: TRBV5-6; d_gene: TRBD2; j_gene: TRBJ2-2; abundance: many; CDR3aa: CASSLASTSGHGELFF; CDR3nt: TGTGCCAGCAGCTTGGCCTCCACTAGCGGCCACGGGGAGCTGTTTTTT
v_gene: TRBV5-8; d_gene: .; j_gene: TRBJ2-2; abundance: many; CDR3aa: CASSSRQNTGELFF; CDR3nt: TGTGCCAGCAGCTCAAGACAGAACACCGGGGAGCTGTTTTTT
v_gene: TRBV7-3; d_gene: TRBD1; j_gene: TRBJ2-7; abundance: many; CDR3aa: CASSRLPGQGISYEQYF; CDR3nt: TGTGCCAGCAGCCGACTCCCAGGACAGGGGATATCCTACGAGCAGTACTTC
v_gene: TRBV5-1; d_gene: TRBD2; j_gene: TRBJ2-3; abundance: .; CDR3aa: CASSPRGADTQYF; CDR3nt: TGCGCCAGCAGCCCCCGGGGGGCAGATACGCAGTATTTT
v_gene: TRBV28; d_gene: .; j_gene: TRBJ1-1; abundance: many; CDR3aa: CASRDWDNEIF; CDR3nt: TGTGCCAGCAGGGACTGGGACAACGAAATATTT
v_gene: TRBV6-1; d_gene: .; j_gene: TRBJ2-2; abundance: many; CDR3aa: CASCQVVAGELFF; CDR3nt: TGTGCCAGCTGTCAAGTGGTGGCCGGGGAGCTGTTTTTT
v_gene: TRBV10-1; d_gene: .; j_gene: TRBJ2-7; abundance: many; CDR3aa: CASSEPGGLSRFYEQYF; CDR3nt: TGCGCCAGCAGTGAGCCCGGGGGCCTCTCACGGTTCTACGAGCAGTACTTC
v_gene: TRBV7-2; d_gene: TRBD2; j_gene: TRBJ2-3; abundance: .; CDR3aa: CASSLPTSLTDTQYF; CDR3nt: TGTGCCAGCAGCCTACCGACTAGCCTCACAGATACGCAGTATTTT
v_gene: TRBV7-2; d_gene: .; j_gene: TRBJ2-3; abundance: .; CDR3aa: CASSHPGASDLYDTQYF; CDR3nt: TGCGCCAGCAGCCACCCTGGGGCTAGCGATCTGTACGATACGCAGTATTTT
v_gene: TRBV5-1; d_gene: TRBD1; j_gene: TRBJ1-3; abundance: many; CDR3aa: CASTRTGANSGNTIYF; CDR3nt: TGCGCCAGCACCCGGACAGGGGCGAACTCTGGAAACACCATATATTTT
v_gene: TRBV4-3; d_gene: TRBD1; j_gene: TRBJ2-7; abundance: .; CDR3aa: CASSQDYGTGGYEQYF; CDR3nt: TGCGCCAGCAGCCAAGATTACGGGACAGGAGGCTACGAGCAGTACTTC
v_gene: TRBV9; d_gene: TRBD2; j_gene: TRBJ2-5; abundance: many; CDR3aa: CASSVGRAGGPSETQYF; CDR3nt: TGTGCCAGCAGCGTAGGGAGAGCGGGAGGGCCTTCGGAGACCCAGTACTTC
v_gene: TRBV6-2/TRBV6-3; d_gene: TRBD1; j_gene: TRBJ2-7; abundance: .; CDR3aa: CASSRQGGMQDEQYF; CDR3nt: TGTGCCAGCAGCCGACAGGGGGGGATGCAAGATGAGCAGTACTTC
v_gene: TRBV25-1; d_gene: TRBD2; j_gene: TRBJ2-3; abundance: .; CDR3aa: CASSPPGLVPDTQYF; CDR3nt: TGTGCCAGCTCACCACCGGGACTAGTGCCAGATACGCAGTATTTT
v_gene: TRBV7-9; d_gene: TRBD1; j_gene: TRBJ1-5; abundance: .; CDR3aa: CASSSLQGQPPQHF; CDR3nt: TGTGCCAGCAGCTCCCTACAGGGGCAACCGCCCCAGCATTTT
v_gene: TRBV7-2; d_gene: .; j_gene: TRBJ2-7; abundance: .; CDR3aa: CASSAGAGGLERYF; CDR3nt: TGTGCCAGCAGCGCCGGGGCCGGGGGCCTCGAGCGGTACTTC
v_gene: TRBV11-2; d_gene: .; j_gene: TRBJ1-5; abundance: .; CDR3aa: CVSSLEGGYNQPQHF; CDR3nt: TGTGTCAGCAGCTTGGAGGGCGGCTACAATCAGCCCCAGCATTTT
v_gene: TRBV7-2; d_gene: TRBD1; j_gene: TRBJ1-2; abundance: many; CDR3aa: CASSLVPPGGGYTF; CDR3nt: TGTGCCAGCAGCTTAGTTCCCCCAGGGGGTGGCTACACCTTC
v_gene: TRBV12-3/TRBV12-4; d_gene: .; j_gene: TRBJ1-1; abundance: many; CDR3aa: CASSLYRQSHTEAFF; CDR3nt: TGTGCCAGCAGTTTGTACAGACAGTCCCACACTGAAGCTTTCTTT
v_gene: TRBV20-1; d_gene: .; j_gene: TRBJ1-4; abundance: many; CDR3aa: CSVREGIREKLFF; CDR3nt: TGCAGTGTTAGGGAGGGGATAAGGGAAAAACTGTTTTTT
v_gene: TRBV2; d_gene: .; j_gene: TRBJ2-2; abundance: .; CDR3aa: CASSPKGPGELFF; CDR3nt: TGTGCCAGCAGCCCAAAGGGGCCAGGGGAGCTGTTTTTT
v_gene: TRBV28; d_gene: TRBD1; j_gene: TRBJ1-6; abundance: many; CDR3aa: CASSFGDRVSPLHF; CDR3nt: TGTGCCAGCAGTTTCGGGGACAGGGTTTCACCCCTCCACTTT
v_gene: TRBV4-1; d_gene: .; j_gene: TRBJ2-7; abundance: many; CDR3aa: CASSQDWDPLYEQYF; CDR3nt: TGCGCCAGCAGCCAAGATTGGGACCCCCTCTACGAGCAGTACTTC
v_gene: TRBV10-3; d_gene: .; j_gene: TRBJ1-1; abundance: .; CDR3aa: CAIKGEGIGFF; CDR3nt: TGTGCCATTAAAGGGGAGGGAATTGGTTTCTTT
v_gene: TRBV12-3/TRBV12-4; d_gene: .; j_gene: TRBJ2-3; abundance: many; CDR3aa: CASSFRGVDTQYF; CDR3nt: TGTGCCAGCAGTTTCCGAGGGGTAGATACGCAGTATTTT
v_gene: TRBV10-3; d_gene: TRBD2; j_gene: TRBJ2-7; abundance: .; CDR3aa: CAISESRTSGKFSYEQYF; CDR3nt: TGTGCCATCAGTGAGTCAAGAACTAGCGGGAAATTCTCCTACGAGCAGTACTTC
v_gene: TRBV29-1; d_gene: .; j_gene: TRBJ2-1; abundance: many; CDR3aa: CSGQIDEQFF; CDR3nt: TGCAGCGGCCAAATAGACGAGCAGTTCTTC
v_gene: TRBV7-9; d_gene: TRBD2; j_gene: TRBJ2-3; abundance: .; CDR3aa: CASSFGTRNTDTQYF; CDR3nt: TGTGCCAGCAGCTTTGGGACTAGAAACACAGATACGCAGTATTTT
v_gene: TRBV9; d_gene: .; j_gene: TRBJ2-1; abundance: many; CDR3aa: CASSPYSQAYNEQFF; CDR3nt: TGTGCCAGCAGCCCCTATAGCCAGGCCTACAATGAGCAGTTCTTC
v_gene: TRBV7-9; d_gene: TRBD1; j_gene: TRBJ1-5; abundance: .; CDR3aa: CASSPGQGRQPQHF; CDR3nt: TGTGCCAGCAGTCCGGGACAGGGACGTCAGCCCCAGCATTTT
v_gene: TRBV20-1; d_gene: .; j_gene: TRBJ2-7; abundance: .; CDR3aa: CSAKSGWNSYEQYF; CDR3nt: TGCAGTGCAAAGAGCGGCTGGAACTCCTACGAGCAGTACTTC
v_gene: TRBV5-1; d_gene: TRBD1; j_gene: TRBJ2-7; abundance: .; CDR3aa: CASSLDRGAYEQYF; CDR3nt: TGCGCCAGCAGCTTGGACAGGGGAGCTTACGAGCAGTACTTC
v_gene: TRBV20-1; d_gene: TRBD1; j_gene: TRBJ2-7; abundance: many; CDR3aa: CSATTGGDPYEQYF; CDR3nt: TGCAGTGCTACGACAGGGGGCGATCCTTACGAGCAGTACTTC
v_gene: TRBV20-1; d_gene: .; j_gene: TRBJ1-5; abundance: .; CDR3aa: CSATSGKNTGELF; CDR3nt: TGCAGTGCTACTAGCGGAAAGAACACCGGGGAGCTGTTT
v_gene: TRBV24-1; d_gene: TRBD2; j_gene: TRBJ2-7; abundance: .; CDR3aa: CATSVGLAVSSYEQYF; CDR3nt: TGTGCCACCAGTGTTGGACTAGCGGTGAGCTCCTACGAGCAGTACTTC
v_gene: TRBV11-1; d_gene: TRBD2; j_gene: TRBJ2-5; abundance: .; CDR3aa: CASSSGEGETQYF; CDR3nt: TGTGCCAGCAGCTCGGGGGAGGGGGAGACCCAGTACTTC
v_gene: TRBV20-1; d_gene: .; j_gene: TRBJ2-3; abundance: many; CDR3aa: CSARGEALGTDTQYF; CDR3nt: TGCAGTGCTAGAGGAGAGGCCTTGGGCACAGATACGCAGTATTTT
v_gene: TRBV20-1; d_gene: .; j_gene: TRBJ1-5; abundance: .; CDR3aa: CSAKDRQTNQPQHF; CDR3nt: TGCAGTGCTAAAGACAGGCAAACCAATCAGCCCCAGCATTTT
v_gene: TRBV11-3; d_gene: TRBD1; j_gene: TRBJ1-5; abundance: .; CDR3aa: CASSLAWDRWQPPQHF; CDR3nt: TGTGCCAGCAGCTTGGCATGGGACAGGTGGCAACCGCCCCAGCATTTT
v_gene: TRBV7-9; d_gene: TRBD1; j_gene: TRBJ1-1; abundance: many; CDR3aa: CASSRQGITEAFF; CDR3nt: TGTGCCAGCAGCCGACAGGGAATCACTGAAGCTTTCTTT
v_gene: TRBV20-1; d_gene: TRBD1; j_gene: TRBJ1-2; abundance: .; CDR3aa: CSAFEGAGNGYTF; CDR3nt: TGCAGTGCCTTCGAGGGGGCAGGGAATGGCTACACCTTC
v_gene: TRBV2; d_gene: .; j_gene: TRBJ2-6; abundance: .; CDR3aa: CASSDWGGDTGANVLTF; CDR3nt: TGTGCCAGCAGTGACTGGGGGGGGGACACCGGGGCCAACGTCCTGACTTTC
v_gene: TRBV20-1; d_gene: TRBD2; j_gene: TRBJ2-2; abundance: .; CDR3aa: CSARGVSGWELFF; CDR3nt: TGCAGTGCTAGGGGGGTTAGCGGGTGGGAGCTGTTTTTT
v_gene: TRBV15; d_gene: .; j_gene: TRBJ2-6; abundance: few; CDR3aa: CATSRDQIGSGANVLTF; CDR3nt: TGTGCCACCAGCAGAGATCAGATAGGGTCGGGGGCCAACGTCCTGACTTTC
v_gene: TRBV7-3; d_gene: .; j_gene: TRBJ2-5; abundance: many; CDR3aa: CASSLGGSQETQYF; CDR3nt: TGTGCCAGCAGCTTAGGAGGGAGCCAAGAGACCCAGTACTTC
v_gene: TRBV7-3; d_gene: .; j_gene: TRBJ2-3; abundance: .; CDR3aa: CASSSRVVDTQYF; CDR3nt: TGTGCCAGCAGCTCGCGGGTGGTCGATACGCAGTATTTT